These 4 T cell receptor beta chains were sequenced from one sample in a study of regulatory T cells in long-lasting Graves disease. Time point meaning: persistent/refractory GD, antithyroid drugs over 5 years with positive TRAb. PBMC-extracted RNA yielded the TCR library. Building of the TCR beta libraries involved iRepertoire HTBI primers and Arm-PCR of CDR3 regions. TCRdb analysed the multiplex PCR reads with MiXCR anew, one entry per CDR3 protein. The sample lists approximately 470,000 distinct CDR3 sequences, roughly 20% occurring once. The specimen was peripheral blood mononuclear cells (PBMCs), collected when the disease was refractory, from a patient treated with antithyroid drugs. These receptors originate from a female donor with Graves disease.

This clonotype was detected many times. The gene calls are TRBV13 and TRBJ1-2, with 7 bases fitting TRBD1. This CDR3 region has 12 residues. Germline CDR1 reads PRHDT; CDR2 reads FYEKMQ (reference sequence). Trimming at V came to 3 bases and at J to 6 bases, leaving 1 base not matched to a gene. The CDR3 DNA is TGTGCCAGCAGCTTCGGACAGGATGGCTACACCTTC. Its translation is CASSFGQDGYTF.

Only a few counts were recorded for this clonotype. This chain joins TRBV24-1 and TRBJ2-2; D is ambiguous. This CDR3 has 13 residues. From germline, CDR1 is KGHDR and CDR2 SFDVKD. V gave up 8 bases and J gave up 0 bases, with 6 bases separating them. The DNA for the CDR3 is TGTGCCACCAAAGCAACGAACACCGGGGAGCTGTTTTTT. It is translated as CATKATNTGELFF.

This rearrangement joins TRBV30 to TRBJ2-1, with 11 bases lining up with TRBD1. Trimming cost V 5 bases and J 8 bases; bases outside gene matches: 8. The CDR3 has 14 residues. Germline V CDR1 and CDR2: GTSNPN, SVGIG (reference sequence). The CDR3 coding sequence is TGTGCCTGGGTTTCTCGGACAGGGGGCGATGAGCAGTTCTTC. Translation gives CAWVSRTGGDEQFF.

The rearrangement links TRBV6-2 or TRBV6-3 to TRBJ2-7; D gene uncertain. Trimming shortened V by 0 bases and J by 4 bases, and 10 bases separated the two germline ends. The germline V gene encodes CDR1 MNHEY and CDR2 SVGEGT. This CDR3 contains 14 residues. CDR3 sequence: CASSYSSVRYEQYF. In DNA form, the CDR3 reads TGTGCCAGCAGTTACTCCAGTGTTAGGTACGAGCAGTACTTC.